A selection of T cell receptor beta chains follows, all from one sample in a study of neurological immune-mediated disorders. TCRdb independently ran MiXCR on the 5' RACE reads; one entry per CDR3 protein. The data hold 84,000 or so distinct CDR3 sequences, with roughly 4.3% observed a single time. The material sequenced was PBMCs. The receptor source for this set is a woman aged 55-70 years with multiple sclerosis. The CDR3 runs from the conserved cysteine through the conserved F or W. A D gene is named only where the DNA matches it firmly.

D	J	V	CDR3
TRBD1	TRBJ2-1	TRBV27	CASKFRARDRGVHEQFF
TRBD1	TRBJ2-2	TRBV15	CATSRDRGRSGELFF
NA	TRBJ1-2	TRBV4-1	CASSLGGGAAGYTF
TRBD2	TRBJ2-2	TRBV20-1	CSANPSGRWTGELFF
NA	TRBJ1-3	TRBV7-2	CASSPGSGVGNTIYF
NA	TRBJ2-5	TRBV5-6	CASSLAPTSPETQYF
NA	TRBJ1-1	TRBV3-1	CASSQSQGRNTEAFF
NA	TRBJ2-2	TRBV6-4	CASSSQGLNTGELFF
TRBD2	TRBJ2-1	TRBV5-1	CASSYGLVLDNEQFF
TRBD2	TRBJ2-1	TRBV4-2	CASSQTGGSSNNEQFF
TRBD1	TRBJ2-7	TRBV7-9	CASSSQGEDYEQYF
NA	TRBJ2-7	TRBV5-1	CASSWGGGELGAYEQYF
NA	TRBJ1-5	TRBV5-1	CASSLESISQPQHF
NA	TRBJ1-4	TRBV20-1	CSATPSRGLNEKLFF
NA	TRBJ2-3	TRBV7-9	CASSSLGSGDTQYF
NA	TRBJ1-1	TRBV5-1	CASSLAPGANTEAFF
NA	TRBJ2-7	TRBV11-2	CASSAAAKEQYF
NA	TRBJ2-2	TRBV5-1	CASSADGMAGELFF
NA	TRBJ1-1	TRBV14	CASSQELRVEAFF
NA	TRBJ2-3	TRBV20-1	CSARVLGNTDTQYF
TRBD1	TRBJ1-3	TRBV5-3	CARSRPGTGFRNTIYF
NA	TRBJ1-5	TRBV12-3/TRBV12-4	CASSLALVGDQPQHF
NA	TRBJ1-1	TRBV12-3/TRBV12-4	CAAATNTEAFF
TRBD1	TRBJ1-4	TRBV12-3/TRBV12-4	CASTPQGATTNEKLFF
TRBD2	TRBJ2-3	TRBV7-2	CASSPRLLAGGQDTQYF
TRBD1	TRBJ1-2	TRBV2	CASSGDRGPSYGYTF
NA	TRBJ1-2	TRBV7-2	CASSEPGGRYYGYTF
TRBD1	TRBJ2-7	TRBV6-5	CASSTRQGNEQYF
TRBD2	TRBJ2-3	TRBV7-2	CASERGVDTQYF
NA	TRBJ1-2	TRBV29-1	CSVGDFNGYTF
NA	TRBJ1-6	TRBV10-3	CAISEAGPDSPLHF
NA	TRBJ1-2	TRBV29-1	CSALPAGAEYGYTF
NA	TRBJ2-3	TRBV7-2	CASSLDQAIRTDTQYF
TRBD1	TRBJ2-1	TRBV25-1	CASSETGQGAYEQFF
TRBD2	TRBJ2-1	TRBV14	CASSQDLLSGGTYNEQFF
TRBD1	TRBJ2-7	TRBV10-3	CAISEQGQGYEQYF
NA	TRBJ2-1	TRBV6-5	CASRGVEQFF
NA	TRBJ1-2	TRBV29-1	CSTRGAGNNYGYTF
TRBD2	TRBJ2-3	TRBV24-1	CATGGGATDTQYF
NA	TRBJ2-7	TRBV5-1	CASALVVLPYEQYF
TRBD2	TRBJ2-3	TRBV7-9	CASSQTSGSTDTQYF
NA	TRBJ2-3	TRBV5-1	CASSPLSTDTQYF
NA	TRBJ2-3	TRBV5-1	CASSLGDPDTDTQYF
TRBD1	TRBJ1-2	TRBV15	CATSRGTGYYGYTF
NA	TRBJ1-1	TRBV5-1	CASSLQASLTEAFF
NA	TRBJ1-5	TRBV20-1	CSAPPGRRGGSNQPQHF
NA	TRBJ1-6	TRBV12-3/TRBV12-4	CASSPPGIMTPHF
NA	TRBJ1-3	TRBV11-2	CASSLGGTGNTIYF
NA	TRBJ2-3	TRBV4-2	CASSQMHDTDTQYF
TRBD2	TRBJ2-5	TRBV12-3/TRBV12-4	CASSLGTKGTQYF
NA	TRBJ2-2	TRBV20-1	CSARTDTGELFF
TRBD2	TRBJ2-4	TRBV10-3	CAISESGASGGPGNIQYF
NA	TRBJ2-7	TRBV4-1	CASSQDGRGSYEQYF
TRBD2	TRBJ2-1	TRBV29-1	CSVPPGTSGGNEQFF
NA	TRBJ1-5	TRBV9	CASSAVTNQPQHF
TRBD2	TRBJ2-3	TRBV12-3/TRBV12-4	CASSLRLAGGPSTDTQYF
TRBD2	TRBJ2-5	TRBV5-1	CASSSPGGGETQYF
TRBD1	TRBJ2-7	TRBV6-5	CASRLGQGGGEQYF
NA	TRBJ1-4	TRBV4-2	CASSQAQATNEKLFF